This T cell receptor (beta chain) was sequenced in a study of technical replicates of blood from four donors. Clones were read by immunoSEQ multiplex PCR, and TCRdb kept only the in-frame ones, dropping some. The sample includes 70,000 to 95,000 clones, approximately 96% of them seen just once. The germline CDR1 and CDR2 sequences are KGHSH and LQKENI. Trimming left V 2 bases short and J 5 bases short, with 10 bases between. The CDR3 length is 14 residues. Sequencing was carried out using T cells isolated from PBMCs. The sequence derives from a human donor in good health. The rearrangement links TRBV18 to TRBJ2-1; D is uncertain. Written as DNA, the CDR3 is TGTGCCAGCTCACCAGTCTGGCAAAACAATGAGCAGTTCTTC. As protein: CASSPVWQNNEQFF.